What follows are 19 T cell receptor beta chains derived from one specimen sequenced in a study of T cell responses to AZD1222 COVID-19 vaccine. Profiling relied on immunoSEQ multiplex PCR, and the TCRdb table lists in-frame clones only, not all of them. This sample yields approximately 140,000 clones, of which about 91% are seen a single time; about 2.1% belongs to the top ten. The sequencing here drew on peripheral blood, taken 28 days after the second AZD1222 dose. All receptors come from an adult who received the AZD1222 COVID-19 vaccine.

The chain employs TRBV5-6 and TRBJ2-7, with 7 bases matching TRBD1. In germline, CDR1 is SGHDT, CDR2 YYEEEE. CDR3 size: 15 residues. Trimming took 1 base from V and 1 from J; bases not matched to a gene: 5. In DNA, the CDR3 is TGTGCCAGCAGCTTGTTGGCAGGGGGATCCTACGAGCAGTACTTC. It yields the protein CASSLLAGGSYEQYF.

The V and J genes are TRBV21-1 and TRBJ2-3; the table's D gene call, TRBD1, was not cross checked with the DNA. TRBV21-1 is classified as a pseudogene. The CDR3 is 20 residues long. The CDR3 bases are TGTGCCAGCAGCAAAGAGGGGACAGTGGGAAGGAAGTATGACACAGATACGCAGTATTTT. Translated, it gives CASSKEGTVGRKYDTDTQYF.

The CDR3 DNA sequence: TGTGCCAGCAGGCCCCCCGGCGGGGAGCTGTTTTTT. Its translation is CASRPPGGELFF. The chain uses TRBV13 and TRBJ2-2; D is unresolved. The V end lost 6 bases, the J end lost 7 bases, and 9 bases lay between the germline ends. CDR3 size: 12 residues. Germline assignment: CDR1 PRHDT and CDR2 FYEKMQ (reference sequence).

This rearrangement joins TRBV7-2 to TRBJ2-2, with 11 nucleotides matching TRBD1. Germline V gene data show CDR1 as SGHTA and CDR2 as FQGNSA. The CDR3 has 16 amino acids. V trimming: 5 bases; J trimming: 8 bases; junction bases outside the gene matches: 10. The CDR3 coding sequence is TGTGCCAGCAGCCGGCGGACAGGGGGCGCGATGGGGGAGCTGTTTTTT. Its protein is CASSRRTGGAMGELFF.

The CDR3 protein is CASSQSSNTEAFF. CDR3 sequence (DNA): TGTGCCAGCAGCCAATCCTCAAACACTGAAGCTTTCTTT. The V gene is TRBV16, the J gene TRBJ1-1; no definite D call. The germline CDR1 and CDR2 sequences are KGHSY and FQNENV. There are 13 residues in the CDR3. Trimming removed 0 bases from V and 2 bases from J, with 4 bases in between. Looking up the rest from reference TRBV16 and TRBJ1-1 gives the full variable domain: GEEVAQTPKHLVRGEGQKAKLYCAPIKGHSYVFWYQQVLKNEFKFLISFQNENVFDETGMPKERFSAKCLPNSPCSLEIQATKLEDSAVYFCASSQSSNTEAFFGQGTRLTVV.

This clone has a single count. The chain joins TRBV6-5 to TRBJ1-1; the D is unclear. This CDR3 comprises 14 residues. V lost 5 bases and J 8 bases, leaving 18 bases between the germline ends. Germline-derived CDR1 and CDR2 are MNHEY and SVGAGI. In nucleotides, the CDR3 is TGTGCCAGCAGTCGTGATATGCCCCCGGTGGAAGCTTTCTTT. Its protein is CASSRDMPPVEAFF.

This chain joins TRBV15 and TRBJ2-1; 8 bases align to TRBD2. There are 18 residues in the CDR3. V was pared by 1 base and J by 0 bases, with 8 bases of the junction left unmatched. Germline lookup yields CDR1 LNHNV and CDR2 YYDKDF (reference sequence). CDR3 loop: CATSRAVTSVSSYNEQFF. For the CDR3, the DNA is TGTGCCACCAGCAGAGCGGTGACTAGCGTTAGCTCCTACAATGAGCAGTTCTTC. The entire variable domain, with the rest obtained from reference TRBV15 and TRBJ2-1, is as follows: DAMVIQNPRYQVTQFGKPVTLSCSQTLNHNVMYWYQQKSSQAPKLLFHYYDKDFNNEADTPDNFQSRRPNTSFCFLDIRSPGLGDTAMYLCATSRAVTSVSSYNEQFFGPGTRLTVL.

This sequence joins TRBV3-1 (or the pseudogene TRBV3-2) and TRBJ1-3; D might be TRBD1 (5 bases). The CDR3 runs to 13 residues. Germline V gives CDR1 LGHDT, CDR2 YNNKEL (reference sequence). V was pared by 0 bases and J by 9 bases, with 9 bases between. For the CDR3, the DNA is TGTGCCAGCAGCCAAGATTCTGGGGGCACCATATATTTT. The encoded protein is CASSQDSGGTIYF.

This rearrangement joins TRBV4-1 to TRBJ1-6; the D is unclear. The CDR3 is made up of 14 amino acids. Germline lookup yields CDR1 MGHRA and CDR2 YSYEKL. Trimming pared 4 bases from V and 9 bases from J, leaving 13 bases between. The CDR3: CASSPSTGISPLHF. CDR3 sequence (DNA): TGCGCCAGCAGCCCCTCCACCGGCATTTCACCCCTCCACTTT.

The V gene is TRBV19, the J gene TRBJ1-2; D ambiguous. V was shortened by 5 bases and J by 0 bases, with 10 bases between the two germline ends. The length of the CDR3 is 14 residues. Germline CDR1 is LNHDA and CDR2 is SQIVND (reference sequence). The CDR3 nucleotides read TGTGCCAGTAGTCTTGACAAAGCTAACTATGGCTACACCTTC. Protein product: CASSLDKANYGYTF.

The chain recombines TRBV18 with TRBJ1-6; maybe TRBD1 (5 bases). The CDR3 spans 15 residues. CDR1 KGHSH and CDR2 LQKENI come from the germline V gene. V was shortened by 4 bases and J by 3 bases, with 10 bases between the two germline ends. CDR3 region: CASSHDRSYNSPLHF. In DNA, the CDR3 is TGTGCCAGCTCACACGACAGAAGCTATAATTCACCCCTCCACTTT.

The chain is built from TRBV7-9 and TRBJ2-5; D perhaps matches TRBD2 (5 bases). The CDR3 contains 13 residues. V was cut by 3 bases and J by 4 bases, with 9 bases left in between. Looked up from germline, CDR1 is SEHNR and CDR2 is FQNEAQ (reference sequence). The CDR3 loop reads CASSFLEGETQYF. The CDR3, as DNA: TGTGCCAGCAGCTTCCTAGAGGGAGAGACCCAGTACTTC.

The rearrangement joins TRBV18 to TRBJ2-1; tentative D call: TRBD1 (5 bases). The CDR3 has 14 residues. Germline assignment: CDR1 KGHSH and CDR2 LQKENI. V was clipped by 3 bases and J by 3 bases, with 9 bases between them. The CDR3 is CASSPGPNYNEQFF. The CDR3 bases are TGTGCCAGCTCACCGGGGCCTAACTACAATGAGCAGTTCTTC.

The V and J genes are TRBV3-1 (or the pseudogene TRBV3-2) and TRBJ1-1; D is uncertain. The CDR3 spans 13 residues. Germline values: CDR1 LGHDT, CDR2 YNNKEL (reference sequence). Trimming took off 0 bases at V and 5 bases at J, with 7 bases between the two ends. The CDR3 DNA reads as TGTGCCAGCAGCCAAGAGGGGAGGACTGAAGCTTTCTTT. This translates into CASSQEGRTEAFF.

The V and J genes are TRBV7-9 and TRBJ2-5; 11 bases fit TRBD2. The CDR3 spans 16 residues. Germline CDR1 and CDR2: SEHNR and FQNEAQ (reference sequence). V trimming: 5 bases; J trimming: 1 base; junction bases outside the gene matches: 6. In DNA form, the CDR3 reads TGTGCCAGCAGCCGGACTAGCGGGCCGAGCCAAGAGACCCAGTACTTC. Amino acids: CASSRTSGPSQETQYF.

The V and J genes are TRBV2 and TRBJ2-1; D gene unclear. The V end lost 4 bases, the J end lost 8 bases, and 6 bases lay between the germline ends. Germline V gene data show CDR1 as SNHLY and CDR2 as FYNNEI. The CDR3 length is 11 residues. CDR3 nucleotide sequence: TGTGCCAGCAGTGTAATGTATGAGCAGTTCTTC. It is translated as CASSVMYEQFF.

The chain employs TRBV5-1 and TRBJ2-7, with 10 bases identical to TRBD1. The CDR3 runs to 14 residues. The germline gives CDR1 SGHRS, CDR2 YFSETQ. With V trimmed by 3 bases and J by 3 bases, 3 bases remained unmatched. The CDR3 region is CASSSGQGDYEQYF. Here the CDR3 DNA reads TGCGCCAGCAGCTCTGGACAGGGGGACTACGAGCAGTACTTC. Together with reference TRBV5-1 and TRBJ2-7, the CDR3 gives the full variable domain: KAGVTQTPRYLIKTRGQQVTLSCSPISGHRSVSWYQQTPGQGLQFLFEYFSETQRNKGNFPGRFSGRQFSNSRSEMNVSTLELGDSALYLCASSSGQGDYEQYFGPGTRLTVT.

The J gene is TRBJ1-3, the V gene TRBV30; D not certain. Germline V lookup: CDR1 GTSNPN, CDR2 SVGIG (reference sequence). Trimming shortened V by 0 bases and J by 4 bases, and 10 bases separated the two germline ends. This CDR3 has 14 residues. This CDR3 is CAWSVSSGGNTIYF. The CDR3 DNA reads as TGTGCCTGGAGTGTAAGCTCCGGAGGAAACACCATATATTTT.

This chain links TRBV12-3 or TRBV12-4 with TRBJ1-6; perhaps TRBD1 as D (5 bases). This CDR3 is built from 13 residues. The germline V and J ends were trimmed by 5 bases and 7 bases, with 9 bases remaining between them. CDR3 loop: CASSPRVNSPLHF. In DNA form, the CDR3 reads TGTGCCAGCAGTCCCAGGGTCAATTCACCCCTCCACTTT.